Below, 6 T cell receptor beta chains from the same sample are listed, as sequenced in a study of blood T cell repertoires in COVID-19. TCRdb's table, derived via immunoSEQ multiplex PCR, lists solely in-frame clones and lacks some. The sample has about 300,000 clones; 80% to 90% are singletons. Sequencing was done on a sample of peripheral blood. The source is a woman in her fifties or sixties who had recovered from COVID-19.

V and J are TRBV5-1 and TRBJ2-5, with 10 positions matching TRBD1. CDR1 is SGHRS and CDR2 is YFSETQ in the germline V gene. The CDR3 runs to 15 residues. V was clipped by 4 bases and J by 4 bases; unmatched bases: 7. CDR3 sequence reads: CASSPPGQGLETQYF. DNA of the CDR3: TGCGCCAGCAGCCCCCCGGGACAGGGGCTAGAGACCCAGTACTTC.

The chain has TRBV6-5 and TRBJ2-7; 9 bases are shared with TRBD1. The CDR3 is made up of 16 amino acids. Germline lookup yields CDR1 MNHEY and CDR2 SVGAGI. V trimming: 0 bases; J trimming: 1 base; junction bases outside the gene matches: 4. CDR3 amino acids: CASSYSRDRASYEQYF. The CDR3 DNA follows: TGTGCCAGCAGTTACTCGCGGGACAGGGCGTCCTACGAGCAGTACTTC.

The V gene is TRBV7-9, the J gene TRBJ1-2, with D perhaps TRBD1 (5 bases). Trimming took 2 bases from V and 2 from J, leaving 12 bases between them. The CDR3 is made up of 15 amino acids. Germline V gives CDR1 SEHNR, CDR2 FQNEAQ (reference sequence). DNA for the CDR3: TGTGCCAGCAGCTTATCCGGGGGACTGAACTATGGCTACACCTTC. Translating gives CASSLSGGLNYGYTF.

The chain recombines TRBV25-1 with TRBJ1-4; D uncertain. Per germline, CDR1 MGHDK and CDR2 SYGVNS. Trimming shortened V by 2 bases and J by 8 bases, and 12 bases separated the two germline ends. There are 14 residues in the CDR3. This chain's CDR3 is CASSEPQGREKLFF. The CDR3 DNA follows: TGTGCCAGCAGTGAACCCCAAGGGAGAGAAAAACTGTTTTTT.

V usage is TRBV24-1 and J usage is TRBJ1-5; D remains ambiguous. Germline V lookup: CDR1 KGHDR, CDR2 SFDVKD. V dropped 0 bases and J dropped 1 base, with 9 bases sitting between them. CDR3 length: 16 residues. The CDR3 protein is CATSDLLLSSNQPQHF. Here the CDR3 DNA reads TGTGCCACCAGTGATTTGCTTCTTTCGAGCAATCAGCCCCAGCATTTT.

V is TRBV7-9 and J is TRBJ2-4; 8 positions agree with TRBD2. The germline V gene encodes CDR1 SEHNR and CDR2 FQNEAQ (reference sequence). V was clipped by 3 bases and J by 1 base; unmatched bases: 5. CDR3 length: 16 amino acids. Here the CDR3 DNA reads TGTGCCAGCAGCTTTCGGGGGACTAGTGCCAAAAACATTCAGTACTTC. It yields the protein CASSFRGTSAKNIQYF.